The 30 T cell receptor beta chains listed next were all sequenced from one sample in a study of cytomegalovirus exposure and HLA in healthy donors. PCR primers comprised 60 Vbeta and 13 Jbeta primers. Assay: immunoSEQ multiplex PCR; the TCRdb copy retains only in-frame clones and omits some. This table holds 130,000 or so clones, around 77% found once. Input material: PBMCs. The receptors derive from a man aged 50-60 years in good health and CMV-seronegative.

This chain connects TRBV4-2 to TRBJ2-7; no firm D call. Germline lookup yields CDR1 LGHNA and CDR2 YNFKEQ. The V end was cut by 1 base, the J end by 7 bases, with 8 bases between. The CDR3 runs to 12 residues. The CDR3, as DNA: TGTGCCAGCAGCCAAGTATTCGGGGAGCAGTACTTC. Its protein product is CASSQVFGEQYF.

J is TRBJ1-3 and V is TRBV5-1; D remains unclear. Trimming took 4 bases from V and 0 from J, leaving 14 bases between them. Germline V gene data show CDR1 as SGHRS and CDR2 as YFSETQ. The CDR3 has 16 amino acids. The CDR3 coding sequence is TGCGCCAGCAGCCAAAATCCACTAGACTCTGGAAACACCATATATTTT. Protein: CASSQNPLDSGNTIYF.

This clone was observed a few times. V is TRBV7-9 and J is TRBJ1-4; 7 bases agree with TRBD1. This CDR3 is 14 amino acids long. V lost 4 bases, J lost 4 bases, and 3 bases stayed unmatched. CDR1 is SEHNR, CDR2 FQNEAQ, per germline (reference sequence). CDR3 nucleotides: TGTGCCAGCAGCTCGACAGGGTTTAATGAAAAACTGTTTTTT. Residues: CASSSTGFNEKLFF. The full variable domain, with the rest looked up from reference TRBV7-9 and TRBJ1-4, is DTGVSQNPRHKITKRGQNVTFRCDPISEHNRLYWYRQTLGQGPEFLTYFQNEAQLEKSRLLSDRFSAERPKGSFSTLEIQRTEQGDSAMYLCASSSTGFNEKLFFGSGTQLSVL.

The V call is TRBV5-8, the J call TRBJ2-3; weak D call: TRBD1 (6 bases). V was shortened by 3 bases and J by 9 bases, with 11 bases between the two germline ends. Germline CDR1 reads SGHTS; CDR2 reads YDEGEE. The CDR3 has 12 residues. The CDR3 DNA is TGTGCCAGCAGCTCTGAGGGGGACACGCAGTATTTT. Amino acids: CASSSEGDTQYF.

This chain joins TRBV10-2 and TRBJ1-5; D uncertain. Germline V gives CDR1 WSHSY, CDR2 SAAADI. V was shortened by 0 bases and J by 2 bases, with 8 bases between the two germline ends. The CDR3 runs to 15 residues. The CDR3 sequence is CASSESRPGNQPQHF. CDR3 coding DNA: TGCGCCAGCAGTGAGTCCCGCCCGGGCAATCAGCCCCAGCATTTT.

The chain couples TRBV5-3 to TRBJ2-2, with 12 bases identical to TRBD2. TRBV5-3 is classed as an ORF, of uncertain function. The CDR3 runs to 19 residues. Trimming removed 1 base from V and 5 bases from J; junction bases left unmatched: 12. The CDR3 DNA reads as TGTGCCAGAAGCTTGTTTGCTAGCGGGAGGGCCGTCAAGACCGGGGAGCTGTTTTTT. Its protein product is CARSLFASGRAVKTGELFF.

V is TRBV11-2 and J is TRBJ1-1; TRBD1 matches at 11 bases. The CDR3 has 17 amino acids. With V trimmed by 3 bases and J by 0 bases, 6 bases remained unmatched. Looked up from germline, CDR1 is SGHAT and CDR2 is FQNNGV. CDR3 DNA: TGTGCCAGCAGCTTGCGGACAGGGGGCGGAATGAACACTGAAGCTTTCTTT. It specifies CASSLRTGGGMNTEAFF.

CDR3: CASSLARLAGGVDTQYF. The CDR3 coding sequence is TGTGCCAGCAGCTTAGCCCGTCTAGCGGGAGGGGTAGATACGCAGTATTTT. This chain joins TRBV7-6 and TRBJ2-3; 12 nucleotides align to TRBD2. The CDR3 extends over 17 amino acids. V shed 0 bases and J 5 bases; nucleotides not matched to a gene: 6. From germline, CDR1 is SGHVS and CDR2 FNYEAQ. Variable domain in full (rest from reference TRBV7-6 and TRBJ2-3): GAGVSQSPRYKVTKRGQDVALRCDPISGHVSLYWYRQALGQGPEFLTYFNYEAQQDKSGLPNDRFSAERPEGSISTLTIQRTEQRDSAMYRCASSLARLAGGVDTQYFGPGTRLTVL.

The genes are TRBV10-1 and TRBJ2-6; no reliable D call. CDR3 size: 15 residues. V gave up 2 bases and J gave up 3 bases, with 8 bases separating them. Looked up from germline, CDR1 is WNHNN and CDR2 is SYGVQD (reference sequence). DNA for the CDR3: TGCGCCAGCAGTGAGGGGCCCGGTGGGGCCAACGTCCTGACTTTC. It specifies CASSEGPGGANVLTF.

The J gene is TRBJ1-3, the V gene TRBV2; D is unresolved. Between the trimmed V and J ends, which lost 3 bases and 3 bases, there was a span of 12 bases. This CDR3 contains 15 residues. Germline values: CDR1 SNHLY, CDR2 FYNNEI. The CDR3 DNA is TGTGCCAGCAGTGACCCGGGATCTGGTGGAAACACCATATATTTT. Protein sequence: CASSDPGSGGNTIYF.

V usage is TRBV27 and J usage is TRBJ2-7; D possibly corresponds to TRBD2 (5 bases). Trimming removed 3 bases at V and 4 bases at J, with 16 bases between. The CDR3 totals 15 residues. Germline V lookup: CDR1 MNHEY, CDR2 SMNVEV (reference sequence). DNA for the CDR3: TGTGCCAGCAGTTTTAGAGCGGACGACGTATACGAGCAGTACTTC. The encoded protein is CASSFRADDVYEQYF.

This chain joins TRBV19 and TRBJ1-2; D ambiguous. Germline CDR1 LNHDA, CDR2 SQIVND (reference sequence). The CDR3 is 13 residues long. With 5 bases removed from V and 4 bases from J, the gap between germline ends came to 11 bases. CDR3 DNA sequence: TGTGCCAGTAGTTACGGGTATCCCTATGGCTACACCTTC. Protein: CASSYGYPYGYTF. The complete variable domain, with remaining parts taken from reference TRBV19 and TRBJ1-2, reads DGGITQSPKYLFRKEGQNVTLSCEQNLNHDAMYWYRQDPGQGLRLIYYSQIVNDFQKGDIAEGYSVSREKKESFPLTVTSAQKNPTAFYLCASSYGYPYGYTFGSGTRLTVV.

The chain recombines TRBV6-5 with TRBJ2-1; D may be TRBD1 (5 bases). Germline CDR1 is MNHEY and CDR2 is SVGAGI. The CDR3 sequence is 14 residues long. Trimming shortened V by 7 bases and J by 8 bases, and 18 bases separated the two germline ends. The CDR3 is CASKGPGGRYEQFF. For the CDR3, the DNA is TGTGCCAGCAAGGGGCCGGGTGGTAGATATGAGCAGTTCTTC.

The chain combines TRBV18 with TRBJ2-7; D possibly corresponds to TRBD2 (6 bases). The CDR3 has 15 residues. Looked up from germline, CDR1 is KGHSH and CDR2 is LQKENI. Trimming removed 1 base at V and 2 bases at J, with 12 bases between. This chain's CDR3 is CASSPLGTEPYEQYF. The CDR3 DNA is TGTGCCAGCTCACCACTCGGGACTGAGCCCTACGAGCAGTACTTC. Full variable domain (rest looked up from reference TRBV18 and TRBJ2-7): NAGVMQNPRHLVRRRGQEARLRCSPMKGHSHVYWYRQLPEEGLKFMVYLQKENIIDESGMPKERFSAEFPKEGPSILRIQQVVRGDSAAYFCASSPLGTEPYEQYFGPGTRLTVT.

This rearrangement joins TRBV6-5 to TRBJ2-7, with 10 positions matching TRBD1. The CDR3 contains 15 residues. The germline gives CDR1 MNHEY, CDR2 SVGAGI. With V trimmed by 2 bases and J by 2 bases, 3 bases remained unmatched. CDR3 amino acids: CASSYEGTGAYEQYF. The CDR3 nucleotides read TGTGCCAGCAGTTACGAGGGGACAGGGGCCTACGAGCAGTACTTC.

The chain uses TRBV29-1 and TRBJ2-7; D ambiguous. The germline gives CDR1 SQVTM, CDR2 ANQGSEA. This CDR3 region has 12 residues. V was pared by 5 bases and J by 0 bases, with 8 bases between. CDR3 in amino acids: CSVSGGSYEQYF. In DNA, the CDR3 is TGCAGCGTTAGTGGCGGCTCCTACGAGCAGTACTTC.

This clone was observed a few times. The rearrangement uses TRBV6-6 and TRBJ1-3; no firm D call. The germline V and J ends were trimmed by 7 bases and 0 bases, with 13 bases remaining between them. The CDR3 is made up of 15 amino acids. Per germline, CDR1 MNHNY and CDR2 SVGAGI (reference sequence). CDR3 nucleotides: TGTGCCAGCACCGAAGCGGGGAGCTCTGGAAACACCATATATTTT. It codes for CASTEAGSSGNTIYF.

Here the CDR3 DNA reads TGCGCCAGCAGCACAGCGGGAGTCGGGACCGGGGAGCTGTTTTTT. Its translation is CASSTAGVGTGELFF. The chain has TRBV5-1 and TRBJ2-2, with 8 bases identical to TRBD2. The germline gives CDR1 SGHRS, CDR2 YFSETQ. CDR3 size: 15 residues. With V trimmed by 4 bases and J by 5 bases, 7 bases remained unmatched.

The chain is built from TRBV18 and TRBJ1-3; a weak D match, TRBD1 (5 bases). CDR1 is KGHSH and CDR2 is LQKENI in the germline V gene. The V and J ends lost 3 bases and 3 bases respectively, with 12 bases between them. The CDR3 totals 15 residues. CDR3 in DNA: TGTGCCAGCTCACCGGCCACAGGTCTTGGAAACACCATATATTTT. Translated: CASSPATGLGNTIYF.

The gene calls are TRBV28 and TRBJ1-3; TRBD1 is a possible D gene (6 bases). There are 15 residues in the CDR3. The germline V gene has CDR1 MDHEN and CDR2 SYDVKM. The V end lost 6 bases, the J end lost 1 base, and 13 bases lay between the germline ends. CDR3 nucleotide sequence: TGTGCCAGCAGCCGAGGGACAACTTCTGGAAACACCATATATTTT. Its translation is CASSRGTTSGNTIYF.

The chain has TRBV7-2 and TRBJ2-5; TRBD2 matches at 8 bases. Per the germline V gene, CDR1 is SGHTA and CDR2 is FQGNSA. This CDR3 has 17 residues. V shed 5 bases, J shed 4 bases, and the junction held 15 bases outside the gene matches. In DNA, the CDR3 is TGTGCCAGCAGCCTAGAGGGACTAGGTCTAGGCTCAGAGACCCAGTACTTC. Translated, it gives CASSLEGLGLGSETQYF.

The chain has TRBV30 and TRBJ2-7; perhaps TRBD1 as D (6 bases). The CDR3 covers 14 residues. V was clipped by 0 bases and J by 5 bases, with 14 bases between them. CDR1 GTSNPN and CDR2 SVGIG come from the germline V gene (reference sequence). The CDR3 region is CAWSVSDRRNEQYF. In nucleotides, the CDR3 is TGTGCCTGGAGTGTAAGTGACAGGCGAAACGAGCAGTACTTC.

The rearrangement uses TRBV5-1 and TRBJ2-7; D possibly corresponds to TRBD1 (5 bases). This CDR3 spans 13 amino acids. V was trimmed by 4 bases and J by 3 bases, leaving 11 bases between them. The germline CDR1 and CDR2 sequences are SGHRS and YFSETQ. CDR3 loop: CASSAQTVYEQYF. In DNA, the CDR3 is TGCGCCAGCAGCGCACAGACAGTCTACGAGCAGTACTTC.

The chain carries TRBV19 and TRBJ2-5; TRBD2 might be the D (5 bases). The germline CDR1 and CDR2 sequences are LNHDA and SQIVND (reference sequence). The CDR3 is 15 residues long. V was pared by 0 bases and J by 9 bases, with 17 bases between. The CDR3 region is CASSIDRASSAAQYF. The CDR3 bases are TGTGCCAGTAGTATAGATCGGGCTAGCTCAGCGGCCCAGTACTTC.

V gene TRBV9 combines with J gene TRBJ2-7; TRBD1 might be the D (6 bases). The germline V and J ends were trimmed by 3 bases and 0 bases, with 10 bases remaining between them. CDR1 SGDLS and CDR2 YYNGEE come from the germline V gene. The CDR3 runs to 14 residues. This chain's CDR3 is CASSGDTSSYEQYF. The CDR3 bases are TGTGCCAGCAGCGGGGACACCAGCTCCTACGAGCAGTACTTC.

The chain links TRBV5-8 to TRBJ1-2; perhaps TRBD1 as D (5 bases). Germline values: CDR1 SGHTS, CDR2 YDEGEE. V was clipped by 4 bases and J by 5 bases, with 12 bases between them. The CDR3 spans 13 residues. CDR3 residues: CASSADSIYGYTF. CDR3 in DNA: TGTGCCAGCAGCGCCGACAGCATTTATGGCTACACCTTC.

The chain employs TRBV5-4 and TRBJ2-1; 7 nucleotides line up with TRBD1. The CDR3 is made up of 16 amino acids. CDR1 and CDR2 from the germline V gene are SGHNT and YYREEE (reference sequence). The trim removed 3 bases at V and 3 bases at J, leaving 9 bases unmatched. CDR3 protein: CASSSKGQRSYNEQFF. DNA for the CDR3: TGTGCCAGCAGCTCTAAGGGACAGCGAAGCTACAATGAGCAGTTCTTC.

The genes are TRBV5-1 and TRBJ1-3; no reliable D call. Per the germline V gene, CDR1 is SGHRS and CDR2 is YFSETQ. This CDR3 is 14 amino acids long. Between the trimmed V and J ends, which lost 4 bases and 1 base, there was a span of 9 bases. This CDR3 is CASSPRGSGNTIYF. Written as DNA, the CDR3 is TGCGCCAGCAGCCCCCGAGGGTCTGGAAACACCATATATTTT.

The chain employs TRBV18 and TRBJ1-2; D perhaps matches TRBD1 (5 bases). Germline V gene lookup returns CDR1 KGHSH and CDR2 LQKENI. The CDR3 has 13 amino acids. Trimming took off 5 bases at V and 3 bases at J, with 10 bases between the two ends. The CDR3: CASSAGSHYGYTF. The CDR3 DNA sequence: TGTGCCAGCTCAGCAGGGTCGCACTATGGCTACACCTTC. The complete variable domain, with remaining parts taken from reference TRBV18 and TRBJ1-2, reads NAGVMQNPRHLVRRRGQEARLRCSPMKGHSHVYWYRQLPEEGLKFMVYLQKENIIDESGMPKERFSAEFPKEGPSILRIQQVVRGDSAAYFCASSAGSHYGYTFGSGTRLTVV.

The CDR3 sequence is CASSRATSYGYTF. CDR3 DNA: TGTGCCAGCAGCAGAGCTACGAGCTATGGCTACACCTTC. The V call is TRBV7-2, the J call TRBJ1-2, with D unresolved. V dropped 5 bases and J dropped 4 bases, with 11 bases sitting between them. The CDR3 spans 13 residues. Germline V gives CDR1 SGHTA, CDR2 FQGNSA.